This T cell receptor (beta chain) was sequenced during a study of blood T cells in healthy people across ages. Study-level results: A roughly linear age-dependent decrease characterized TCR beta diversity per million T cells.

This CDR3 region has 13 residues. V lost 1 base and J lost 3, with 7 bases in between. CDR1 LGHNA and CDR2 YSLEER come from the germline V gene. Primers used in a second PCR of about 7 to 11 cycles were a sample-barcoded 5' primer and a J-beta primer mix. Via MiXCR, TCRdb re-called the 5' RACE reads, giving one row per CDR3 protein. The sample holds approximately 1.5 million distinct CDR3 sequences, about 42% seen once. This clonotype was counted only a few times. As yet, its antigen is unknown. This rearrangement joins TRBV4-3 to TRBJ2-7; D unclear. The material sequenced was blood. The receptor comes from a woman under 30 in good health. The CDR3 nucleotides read TGCGCCAGCAGCCAAGGGGAAGACTACGAGCAGTACTTC. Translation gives CASSQGEDYEQYF.